A single sample gave rise to the 3 T cell receptor beta chains below, sequenced in a study of response to subunit inactivated influenza vaccine. TCRdb redid the calling of the RT-PCR reads with MiXCR, one entry per CDR3 protein. This sample carries approximately 160,000 distinct CDR3 sequences, over 8.5% of them seen once, and the ten largest clones take roughly 36%. The source was CD8+ T cells sorted from PBMCs, collected around 25 months after vaccination. Source of these receptors: a man between 50 and 70 years old who received an inactivated influenza vaccine.

J is TRBJ1-4 and V is TRBV6-1; no clear D. Trimming cost V 3 bases and J 7 bases, with 12 bases left between them. CDR1 is MNHNS and CDR2 is SASEGT in the germline V gene. The CDR3 runs to 14 residues. The DNA for the CDR3 is TGTGCCAGCAGTGACACCCCCTGGGGTGAAAAACTGTTTTTT. It is translated as CASSDTPWGEKLFF.

The chain is built from TRBV6-2 or TRBV6-3 and TRBJ1-1; no firm D call. This CDR3 region has 12 residues. Germline V gives CDR1 MNHEY, CDR2 SVGEGT. V was trimmed by 2 bases and J by 11 bases, leaving 12 bases between them. Here the CDR3 reads CASSYVVAYAFF. For the CDR3, the DNA is TGTGCCAGCAGTTACGTGGTGGCCTACGCTTTCTTT.

The chain's CDR3 is CASRRRDTQYF. The DNA of the CDR3 is TGTGCCAGCAGGCGGCGGGATACGCAGTATTTT. V and J are TRBV11-2 and TRBJ2-3; D is unresolved. Germline V gives CDR1 SGHAT, CDR2 FQNNGV. CDR3 size: 11 residues. The V end was cut by 6 bases, the J end by 6 bases, with 7 bases between.